What follows describes a single T cell receptor (beta chain). The antigen is undetermined. Primers: 60 Vbeta forward and 13 Jbeta reverse. Here immunoSEQ multiplex PCR was the method, and the copy in TCRdb shows in-frame clones only, minus some. The sample records roughly 130,000 clones, approximately 80% being singletons. These data originate in a study of cytomegalovirus exposure and HLA in healthy donors. Study details: A data release that came early held roughly 85 million unique TCRs from HLA-typed donors. Study-level results: Most CMV-associated TCR beta chains appeared HLA-restricted in a later analysis. Compared with the roughly 670-donor mean, an Asian-associated ancestry cluster reportedly had fewer N-insertions, according to a later analysis.

Each of the donors was a healthy bone marrow donor. The TCR comes from a man aged 18 to 30 in good health and CMV-seronegative. The sample taken for sequencing was PBMCs.

The CDR3 coding sequence is TGTGCCAGCAGCTTGCTCTCCTACGAGCAGTACTTC. Its translation is CASSLLSYEQYF. The chain uses TRBV5-4 and TRBJ2-7; D is unresolved. Germline V CDR1 and CDR2: SGHNT, YYREEE (reference sequence). V lost 1 base and J lost 0, with 2 bases in between. This CDR3 region has 12 residues.